A single sample is the source of the 29 T cell receptor beta chains below, sequenced in a study of shared clonotypes between healthy human individuals. Data came from immunoSEQ multiplex PCR; TCRdb stores just in-frame clones and leaves some out. The sample includes about 590,000 clones, roughly 95% seen only once; the top ten take about 0.11%. Terminally differentiated effector memory CD45RA+ cells were excluded by CCR7 positive selection of CD45RO-negative cells. The sequencing input was naive CD8+ T cells sorted from blood. These receptors were collected from a woman in her 30s in good health.

J is TRBJ1-2 and V is TRBV4-1; no clear D gene. Deletions cut 1 base from V and 4 bases from J, with 10 bases between. This CDR3 is 14 amino acids long. Germline CDR1 MGHRA, CDR2 YSYEKL. The CDR3 sequence: CASSQGRGSYGYTF. The CDR3 coding sequence is TGCGCCAGCAGCCAAGGTAGAGGGAGCTATGGCTACACCTTC.

The chain carries TRBV7-2 and TRBJ2-5; D perhaps matches TRBD2 (7 bases). The J call is uncertain, as TRBJ2-7 better fits the DNA end. Germline V gene data show CDR1 as SGHTA and CDR2 as FQGNSA. CDR3 size: 14 residues. DNA of the CDR3: TGTGCCAGCAGCCCCGTAGGGGGAGGGCACGAGCAGTACTTC. It encodes CASSPVGGGHEQYF.

V is TRBV27 and J is TRBJ2-1; a possible D gene is TRBD1 (7 bases). This CDR3 contains 17 residues. Germline values: CDR1 MNHEY, CDR2 SMNVEV (reference sequence). V gave up 1 base and J gave up 0 bases, with 13 bases separating them. Here the CDR3 reads CASSLLAGQSSYNEQFF. The CDR3 nucleotides read TGTGCCAGCAGTTTATTGGCGGGACAGAGCTCCTACAATGAGCAGTTCTTC.

V gene TRBV4-1 combines with J gene TRBJ2-5; TRBD2 agrees at 8 bases. V gave up 0 bases and J gave up 5 bases; unmatched junction bases: 11. Germline-derived CDR1 and CDR2 are MGHRA and YSYEKL. The CDR3 has 17 residues. CDR3 in DNA: TGCGCCAGCAGCCAAGATGAGGCGGGAGGCCATCAGGAGACCCAGTACTTC. Amino acids: CASSQDEAGGHQETQYF.

CDR3 DNA: TGTGCCAGCAGCTTAGGTTCACTGACATACAATGAGCAGTTCTTC. Its translation is CASSLGSLTYNEQFF. The gene calls are TRBV7-6 and TRBJ2-1; D ambiguous. Trimming removed 1 base from V and 4 bases from J, with 11 bases in between. Germline CDR1 reads SGHVS; CDR2 reads FNYEAQ. This CDR3 is 15 amino acids long.

The chain has TRBV4-1 and TRBJ2-7; D remains ambiguous. V dropped 0 bases and J dropped 9 bases, with 9 bases sitting between them. The germline gives CDR1 MGHRA, CDR2 YSYEKL. CDR3 size: 12 residues. The CDR3 sequence: CASSQDLIVQYF. The CDR3 bases are TGCGCCAGCAGCCAAGATCTAATTGTGCAGTACTTC.

This chain connects TRBV5-6 to TRBJ2-3; the match to TRBD2 covers 12 bases. V gave up 2 bases and J gave up 0 bases; unmatched junction bases: 7. Germline V gene data show CDR1 as SGHDT and CDR2 as YYEEEE. The CDR3 extends over 18 amino acids. The chain's CDR3 is CASSFWTSGTPSTDTQYF. The CDR3 DNA reads TGTGCCAGCAGCTTTTGGACTAGCGGGACTCCTAGCACAGATACGCAGTATTTT.

The chain uses TRBV19 and TRBJ2-7, with D perhaps TRBD1 (8 bases). The CDR3 has 15 amino acids. Trimming removed 3 bases at V and 5 bases at J, with 17 bases between. Germline V gene lookup returns CDR1 LNHDA and CDR2 SQIVND (reference sequence). The CDR3: CASSMVQGGIDEQYF. DNA of the CDR3: TGTGCCAGTAGTATGGTACAGGGGGGGATCGACGAGCAGTACTTC.

Comments on this clone: The sample has other DNA sequences that encode this CDR3 too. The chain carries TRBV27 and TRBJ2-5; D gene unclear. The J call may be incorrect, as the DNA end agrees better with TRBJ2-7. Germline V gene lookup returns CDR1 MNHEY and CDR2 SMNVEV (reference sequence). This CDR3 is built from 12 residues. CDR3 sequence reads: CASSLGGSEQYF. The CDR3 bases are TGTGCCAGCAGTTTGGGTGGTTCCGAGCAGTACTTC.

Here the CDR3 reads CASRAGGGGNEQYF. The CDR3 region has the DNA TGTGCCAGCAGGGCTGGCGGGGGGGGGAACGAGCAGTACTTC. The chain employs TRBV25-1 and TRBJ2-7; 9 bases map to TRBD2. The CDR3 has 14 amino acids. V was clipped by 6 bases and J by 5 bases; unmatched bases: 8. CDR1 is MGHDK, CDR2 SYGVNS, per germline.

The V call is TRBV5-6, the J call TRBJ1-1; D remains ambiguous. The V gene's germline CDR1 is SGHDT and CDR2 YYEEEE. The ends were cut back, 0 bases at V and 1 base at J, with 7 bases in the middle. There are 14 residues in the CDR3. CDR3 bases: TGTGCCAGCAGCTTGGGACGGAGGAACACTGAAGCTTTCTTT. As protein: CASSLGRRNTEAFF.

The chain uses TRBV18 and TRBJ2-7, with D perhaps matching TRBD2 (5 bases). Germline loops: CDR1 KGHSH, CDR2 LQKENI. V shed 2 bases and J shed 1 base, with 15 bases lying between them. CDR3 length: 16 amino acids. The chain's CDR3 is CASSPVVGKLSYEQYF. CDR3 coding DNA: TGTGCCAGCTCACCAGTCGTCGGGAAACTTTCCTACGAGCAGTACTTC.

The chain combines TRBV11-1 with TRBJ1-1, with TRBD1 matching 8 bases. CDR3 length: 14 residues. Germline V gives CDR1 SGHAT, CDR2 FQDESV (reference sequence). Trimming cost V 6 bases and J 2 bases; bases outside gene matches: 5. DNA for the CDR3: TGTGCCAGCAGGTCAACAGGGGGTAACACTGAAGCTTTCTTT. As protein: CASRSTGGNTEAFF.

This chain uses TRBV10-1 with TRBJ2-5; D may correspond to TRBD1 or TRBD2 (6 bases each). V was shortened by 1 base and J by 2 bases, with 14 bases between the two germline ends. Germline V gene sequence: CDR1 WNHNN, CDR2 SYGVQD (reference sequence). The CDR3 spans 16 residues. The CDR3 region is CASSELGRDIQETQYF. DNA of the CDR3: TGCGCCAGCAGTGAGTTAGGGCGGGACATTCAAGAGACCCAGTACTTC.

Comment on this clone: Other DNA sequences in this sample translate to the same CDR3. The CDR3 sequence is CASSQGGGEFF. For the CDR3, the DNA is TGCGCCAGCAGCCAAGGAGGGGGGGAGTTCTTC. This chain uses TRBV4-1 with TRBJ2-1, with D tentatively TRBD2 (7 bases). Germline CDR1 reads MGHRA; CDR2 reads YSYEKL. The CDR3 is made up of 11 amino acids. V was trimmed by 1 base and J by 14 bases, leaving 9 bases between them.

As for this clone: Within the sample, other DNA sequences also encode this same CDR3. CDR3 DNA sequence: TGTGCCAGCAGTTTAGTTATGGGGACAGAATACAATGAGCAGTTCTTC. It encodes CASSLVMGTEYNEQFF. The rearrangement links TRBV27 to TRBJ2-1; 7 bases line up with TRBD1. The CDR3 loop spans 16 amino acids. Germline V gene sequence: CDR1 MNHEY, CDR2 SMNVEV (reference sequence). V shed 2 bases, J shed 4 bases, and the junction held 8 bases outside the gene matches.

The chain uses TRBV21-1 and TRBJ2-7; no DNA check was done on the table's D call, TRBD2. TRBV21-1 is termed a pseudogene. This CDR3 comprises 14 residues. The CDR3 region is CASSPPWTVYEQYF. As DNA, the CDR3 is TGTGCCAGCAGCCCACCCTGGACTGTCTACGAGCAGTACTTC.

The J gene is TRBJ2-6, the V gene TRBV16; D unclear. CDR1 and CDR2 from the germline V gene are KGHSY and FQNENV. This CDR3 is 15 amino acids long. The germline V and J ends were trimmed by 3 bases and 2 bases, with 8 bases remaining between them. CDR3: CASSHVSPGANVLTF. CDR3 nucleotide sequence: TGTGCCAGCAGCCACGTCTCTCCTGGGGCCAACGTCCTGACTTTC.

V is TRBV10-2 and J is TRBJ1-2; 7 bases line up with TRBD1. Germline CDR1 WSHSY, CDR2 SAAADI. V dropped 10 bases and J dropped 2; count of bases not matched to a gene: 4. The length of the CDR3 is 12 residues. DNA of the CDR3: TGCGCCATCGGACAGGACAACTATGGCTACACCTTC. It translates to CAIGQDNYGYTF.

The V gene is TRBV28, the J gene TRBJ1-2, with D unclear. The CDR3 is made up of 12 amino acids. Germline V gives CDR1 MDHEN, CDR2 SYDVKM. V lost 10 bases to trimming and J lost 5 bases, with 14 bases between them. The CDR3 is CAILGIGYGYTF. CDR3 nucleotides: TGTGCCATCCTCGGAATCGGGTATGGCTACACCTTC.

V and J are TRBV7-9 and TRBJ2-7; tentative D call: TRBD1 (6 bases). This CDR3 region has 11 residues. Trimming took off 6 bases at V and 4 bases at J, with 7 bases between the two ends. CDR1 is SEHNR and CDR2 is FQNEAQ in the germline V gene (reference sequence). CDR3 nucleotides: TGTGCCAGCAGACAGGGTTACGAGCAGTACTTC. Translating gives CASRQGYEQYF. Looking up the rest from reference TRBV7-9 and TRBJ2-7 gives the full variable domain: DTGVSQNPRHKITKRGQNVTFRCDPISEHNRLYWYRQTLGQGPEFLTYFQNEAQLEKSRLLSDRFSAERPKGSFSTLEIQRTEQGDSAMYLCASRQGYEQYFGPGTRLTVT.

The chain links TRBV9 to TRBJ2-1, with TRBD1 matching 9 bases. With 0 bases clipped from V and 4 bases from J, the junction kept 8 bases outside the gene matches. The CDR3 loop spans 17 amino acids. The germline V gene has CDR1 SGDLS and CDR2 YYNGEE. The DNA of the CDR3 is TGTGCCAGCAGCGTAGGAGGGGGGACAGGGAAATACAATGAGCAGTTCTTC. Its protein is CASSVGGGTGKYNEQFF.

The gene calls are TRBV4-2 and TRBJ2-2, with 10 positions matching TRBD2. Germline V gene lookup returns CDR1 LGHNA and CDR2 YNFKEQ. The V segment lost 2 bases and the J segment 5 bases; nucleotides outside the gene matches: 8. CDR3 length: 17 amino acids. CDR3 sequence reads: CASSQRLAGVRTGELFF. The CDR3 DNA follows: TGTGCCAGCAGCCAAAGGCTAGCGGGAGTCAGGACCGGGGAGCTGTTTTTT.

This chain links TRBV4-1 with TRBJ1-6, with 7 nucleotides matching TRBD1. The CDR3 covers 17 residues. Trimming removed 6 bases from V and 0 bases from J; junction bases left unmatched: 8. CDR1 is MGHRA, CDR2 YSYEKL, per germline. The chain's CDR3 is CASSPTGTTSYNSPLHF. DNA of the CDR3: TGCGCCAGCAGTCCGACAGGGACAACCTCCTATAATTCACCCCTCCACTTT.

The V and J genes are TRBV27 and TRBJ2-5, with D possibly being TRBD1 (5 bases). Between the trimmed V and J ends, which lost 1 base and 5 bases, there was a span of 8 bases. The CDR3 is 13 residues long. CDR1 is MNHEY and CDR2 is SMNVEV in the germline V gene (reference sequence). As DNA, the CDR3 is TGTGCCAGCAGTTTATTCCCAGGGGAGACCCAGTACTTC. Amino acid sequence: CASSLFPGETQYF.

Regarding this clone: Distinct nucleotide sequences in the sample also encode this CDR3. This rearrangement joins TRBV7-9 to TRBJ1-2; 9 bases are a match to TRBD1. CDR1 and CDR2 (germline): SEHNR, FQNEAQ (reference sequence). The CDR3 contains 14 residues. V trimming: 3 bases; J trimming: 6 bases; junction bases outside the gene matches: 5. The CDR3 loop reads CASSLGQGVHGYTF. As DNA, the CDR3 is TGTGCCAGCAGCTTGGGACAGGGAGTCCATGGCTACACCTTC. Combining the CDR3 with reference TRBV7-9 and TRBJ1-2 gives the whole variable domain DTGVSQNPRHKITKRGQNVTFRCDPISEHNRLYWYRQTLGQGPEFLTYFQNEAQLEKSRLLSDRFSAERPKGSFSTLEIQRTEQGDSAMYLCASSLGQGVHGYTFGSGTRLTVV.

The chain employs TRBV11-1 and TRBJ2-7; D is possibly TRBD2 (6 bases). From germline, CDR1 is SGHAT and CDR2 FQDESV (reference sequence). CDR3 size: 19 residues. Trimming pared 5 bases from V and 3 bases from J, leaving 29 bases between. The CDR3 here is CASSLLRTSRLKGGYEQYF. The CDR3 coding sequence is TGTGCCAGCAGCCTACTTCGTACTAGCCGACTCAAAGGCGGCTACGAGCAGTACTTC.

The V gene is TRBV9, the J gene TRBJ2-2, with TRBD1 identical over 9 bases. The CDR3 totals 19 residues. Trimming cost V 0 bases and J 4 bases; bases outside gene matches: 13. CDR1 is SGDLS and CDR2 is YYNGEE in the germline V gene. The CDR3 sequence: CASSVVRPVRDRATGELFF. The DNA of the CDR3 is TGTGCCAGCAGCGTAGTACGGCCGGTTAGGGACAGGGCCACCGGGGAGCTGTTTTTT.

This clone came up once. This chain links TRBV7-8 with TRBJ2-7; D unclear. Germline-derived CDR1 and CDR2 are SGHVS and FQNEAQ. V lost 10 bases to trimming and J lost 1 base, with 17 bases between them. The CDR3 sequence is 14 residues long. The CDR3 coding sequence is TGTGCCACCTCGTGGGTACCCGAATCCTACGAGCAGTACTTC. Protein product: CATSWVPESYEQYF.